Here is one T cell receptor (beta chain) with its context. These data come from a study of CD8 T cells in Susac syndrome. TCR beta was sequenced from blood CD8+ and CD4+ T cells. TEMRA cells were FACS-enriched, and CD8+ and CD4+ T cells were isolated negatively. Deletions cut 3 bases from V and 5 bases from J, with 13 bases between. The CDR3 spans 14 residues. Germline CDR1 reads SGDLS; CDR2 reads YYNGEE. Random-hexamer reverse transcription was applied to 0.5 to 1 ug RNA. Coverage of TCR beta CDR3 amplification by immunoSEQ multiplex PCR extended to 54 Vbeta and 13 Jbeta. TCRdb ran MiXCR on the immunoSEQ multiplex PCR reads and lists one entry per CDR3 protein. The sample shows about 200,000 distinct CDR3 sequences, 90% to 95% of them seen only once.

The sequencing input was CD4+ T cells from PBMCs. The TCR was taken from a human donor in good health. The gene calls are TRBV9 and TRBJ2-3; D ambiguous. The chain's CDR3 is CASSAGPDEDTQYF. The DNA for the CDR3 is TGTGCCAGCAGCGCGGGTCCGGACGAAGATACGCAGTATTTT.